This T cell receptor beta chain was sequenced during a study of control samples from healthy donors and cancer patients. Germline V CDR1 and CDR2: MNHEY, SVGAGI. Trimming removed 5 bases from V and 2 bases from J, with 16 bases in between. CDR3 length: 15 residues. Method: immunoSEQ multiplex PCR; TCRdb's copy keeps in-frame clones and lacks some. In the table there are 65,000 to 95,000 clones, 75% to 90% of which are singletons. The sample taken for sequencing was blood. The chain joins TRBV6-5 to TRBJ2-7; D unresolved. The sequence derives from a man aged 50 to 60 in good health. CDR3 sequence reads: CASSTPTVAPYEQYF. The CDR3 coding sequence is TGTGCCAGCAGTACCCCCACAGTGGCCCCCTACGAGCAGTACTTC.